This TCR beta chain was captured in a study of shared clonotypes between healthy human individuals. The assay was immunoSEQ multiplex PCR, and TCRdb's table has in-frame clones only and misses some. The data show roughly 720,000 clones, around 91% seen once. Sequenced material: memory CD8+ T cells from PBMCs. Specified subset: CD45RO+ cells pooled with CCR7-negative TemRA cells. This sequence was found in a man between 18 and 35 years old in good health. Some clones in this sample may be carry-over from other donors' samples.

Here the CDR3 reads CASSKMGTSGRKTQYF. CDR3 coding DNA: TGTGCCAGCAGTAAAATGGGGACTAGCGGGAGAAAGACCCAGTACTTC. The chain links TRBV28 to TRBJ2-5, with 14 bases that match TRBD2. CDR3 size: 16 residues. Looked up from germline, CDR1 is MDHEN and CDR2 is SYDVKM. J lost 6 bases, V lost 5 bases, and 8 bases had no gene match. Complete variable domain (other parts from reference TRBV28 and TRBJ2-5): DVKVTQSSRYLVKRTGEKVFLECVQDMDHENMFWYRQDPGLGLRLIYFSYDVKMKEKGDIPEGYSVSREKKERFSLILESASTNQTSMYLCASSKMGTSGRKTQYFGPGTRLLVL.